A single sample gave rise to the 18 T cell receptor beta chains below, sequenced in a study of T cells in Graves' hyperthyroidism and ophthalmopathy. What was amplified from RNA transcripts were TCR beta CDR3 regions. A first-round RT-PCR of the TCR CDR3 used the HTBI primer set. Via MiXCR, TCRdb re-called the multiplex PCR reads, giving one row per CDR3 protein. The sample includes about 400,000 distinct CDR3 sequences, around 15% of them seen just once. The specimen sequenced was blood. The receptors originated from a man aged 50-60 years with Graves' ophthalmopathy.

In its sample, this clonotype was seen many times. The V call is TRBV18, the J call TRBJ1-2, with D possibly matching TRBD1 (6 bases). V dropped 3 bases and J dropped 3 bases, with 14 bases sitting between them. The CDR3 contains 15 residues. Per germline, CDR1 KGHSH and CDR2 LQKENI. CDR3 loop: CASSPTGQPHYGYTF. CDR3 DNA sequence: TGTGCCAGCTCACCTACCGGACAGCCCCACTATGGCTACACCTTC.

The genes are TRBV6-1 and TRBJ2-3; D ambiguous. The CDR3 runs 12 residues. The V end lost 5 bases, the J end lost 12 bases, and 15 bases lay between the germline ends. Germline CDR1 and CDR2: MNHNS and SASEGT. The DNA for the CDR3 is TGTGCCAGCAGTCCAGATGTCTACCGTCAGTATTTT. This gives the protein CASSPDVYRQYF.

This clonotype came up a few times. Germline and junction disagree at one end, which may indicate a read error. V usage is TRBV5-1 and J usage is TRBJ2-5; 13 positions match TRBD2. CDR3 size: 16 residues. Germline CDR1 SGHRS, CDR2 YFSETQ. In DNA, the CDR3 is TGCGCCAGCAGCACTGGGACTAGCGGGAACCAAGGGACCCAGTACTTC. As protein: CASSTGTSGNQGTQYF.

V usage is TRBV5-1 and J usage is TRBJ2-5; 7 bases align to TRBD1. With 2 bases clipped from V and 5 bases from J, the junction kept 15 bases outside the gene matches. Germline V gene sequence: CDR1 SGHRS, CDR2 YFSETQ. CDR3 length: 17 residues. The CDR3 sequence: CASSFTIPDRSFETQYF. CDR3 DNA sequence: TGCGCCAGCAGCTTTACCATTCCGGACAGGAGTTTCGAGACCCAGTACTTC.

This clonotype was seen at least ten times. The rearrangement uses TRBV9 and TRBJ1-1, with D perhaps TRBD1 (5 bases). The CDR3 is made up of 15 amino acids. With 3 bases removed from V and 1 base from J, the gap between germline ends came to 13 bases. CDR1 is SGDLS and CDR2 is YYNGEE in the germline V gene. In DNA, the CDR3 is TGTGCCAGCAGCGAAAGGGGACTGACGAACACTGAAGCTTTCTTT. It translates to CASSERGLTNTEAFF.

This clonotype was seen a few times. The genes are TRBV7-9 and TRBJ2-1, with 7 bases that match TRBD1. This CDR3 region has 14 residues. Trimming cost V 3 bases and J 8 bases; bases outside gene matches: 7. Per germline, CDR1 SEHNR and CDR2 FQNEAQ (reference sequence). The CDR3 loop reads CASSFNNRGDEQFF. The CDR3 DNA follows: TGTGCCAGCAGCTTTAACAACAGGGGTGATGAGCAGTTCTTC.

This clonotype was counted between two and nine times. The chain recombines TRBV20-1 with TRBJ2-1; D uncertain. The germline V and J ends were trimmed by 6 bases and 9 bases, with 9 bases remaining between them. The CDR3 is 10 amino acids. Germline V gene lookup returns CDR1 DFQATT and CDR2 SNEGSKA (reference sequence). CDR3 amino acids: CSAYTTEQFF. DNA for the CDR3: TGCAGTGCGTACACGACTGAGCAGTTCTTC.

This clonotype was found many times. The V gene is TRBV30, the J gene TRBJ1-1, with D possibly matching TRBD1 (5 bases). Germline V gene lookup returns CDR1 GTSNPN and CDR2 SVGIG (reference sequence). The germline V and J ends were trimmed by 4 bases and 1 base, with 7 bases remaining between them. The CDR3 loop spans 12 amino acids. As DNA, the CDR3 is TGTGCCTGGATCACAGGGAACACTGAAGCTTTCTTT. As protein: CAWITGNTEAFF.

A remark on this clonotype: A much larger clone differs from this one at a single base, so this may be a read error. The genes are TRBV15 and TRBJ2-1; 7 positions match TRBD2. The CDR3 is made up of 15 amino acids. Germline V gene lookup returns CDR1 LNHNV and CDR2 YYDKDF (reference sequence). CDR3 DNA: TGTGCCGCCAGCAGCGGGACTCATGGCAGAAATGAGCAGTTCTTC. Protein: CAASSGTHGRNEQFF.

The sample holds a few counts of this clonotype. V gene TRBV6-1 combines with J gene TRBJ2-7, with D perhaps TRBD1 (5 bases). The CDR3 is 13 amino acids. Germline V gene data show CDR1 as MNHNS and CDR2 as SASEGT. Trimming took 0 bases from V and 6 from J, leaving 9 bases between them. The CDR3 protein is CASSEAREGEQYF. The DNA of the CDR3 is TGTGCCAGCAGTGAAGCCAGGGAAGGCGAGCAGTACTTC.

The chain couples TRBV7-3 to TRBJ1-4; TRBD1 aligns across 8 bases. The CDR3 sequence is 19 residues long. The V and J ends lost 4 bases and 8 bases, in that order; junction bases with no gene match: 21. The germline gives CDR1 SGHTA, CDR2 FQGTGA. This CDR3 reads CASSSDYQPGQGGDEKLFF. The CDR3 DNA follows: TGTGCCAGCAGCTCGGACTATCAACCTGGACAGGGAGGAGACGAAAAACTGTTTTTT.

This clonotype was observed a few times. The CDR3 region is CAPPGDLAKNIQYF. CDR3 DNA sequence: TGTGCCCCGCCGGGAGACTTAGCCAAAAACATTCAGTACTTC. The chain employs TRBV27 and TRBJ2-4, with TRBD2 as a possible D gene (6 bases). Trimming pared 11 bases from V and 0 bases from J, leaving 14 bases between. Germline V CDR1 and CDR2: MNHEY, SMNVEV (reference sequence). This CDR3 region has 14 residues.

J is TRBJ1-1 and V is TRBV19; D unclear. Trimming shortened V by 6 bases and J by 3 bases, and 8 bases separated the two germline ends. This CDR3 spans 12 amino acids. Germline lookup yields CDR1 LNHDA and CDR2 SQIVND (reference sequence). The DNA for the CDR3 is TGTGCCAGTAGAGACACCTACACTGAAGCTTTCTTT. This codes for CASRDTYTEAFF.

This clonotype has a count of ten or more. The genes are TRBV5-1 and TRBJ2-3, with D possibly called TRBD1 or TRBD2 (6 bases each). Germline values: CDR1 SGHRS, CDR2 YFSETQ. Trimming left V 2 bases short and J 2 bases short, with 12 bases between. This CDR3 is built from 15 residues. The CDR3 nucleotides are TGCGCCAGCAGCTTAGATAGGGGGGCCACAGATACGCAGTATTTT. As protein: CASSLDRGATDTQYF.

This clonotype was seen a handful of times. This chain links TRBV9 with TRBJ1-1; D might be TRBD1 (6 bases). V dropped 4 bases and J dropped 4 bases, with 11 bases sitting between them. Germline-derived CDR1 and CDR2 are SGDLS and YYNGEE. This CDR3 has 13 residues. The chain's CDR3 is CASSSTGATEAFF. In DNA, the CDR3 is TGTGCCAGCAGCAGCACGGGGGCCACTGAAGCTTTCTTT.

This clonotype was detected ten times or more. The V call is TRBV20-1, the J call TRBJ2-2; TRBD2 matches at 8 bases. Germline V gene data show CDR1 as DFQATT and CDR2 as SNEGSKA (reference sequence). V shed 3 bases and J 5 bases; nucleotides not matched to a gene: 11. CDR3 length equals 16 residues. The CDR3 sequence is CSASITGGPRTGELFF. In DNA form, the CDR3 reads TGCAGTGCTAGTATAACGGGAGGGCCGCGGACCGGGGAGCTGTTTTTT.

This chain connects TRBV6-2 or TRBV6-3 to TRBJ1-5; TRBD1 is a possible D gene (5 bases). This CDR3 region has 13 residues. Trimming left V 5 bases short and J 3 bases short, with 8 bases between. From germline, CDR1 is MNHEY and CDR2 SVGEGT. The CDR3 spells CASSQGFNQPQHF. The CDR3 bases are TGTGCCAGCAGTCAGGGATTCAATCAGCCCCAGCATTTT.

The rearrangement uses TRBV27 and TRBJ1-2; TRBD1 matches at 8 bases. CDR1 and CDR2 from the germline V gene are MNHEY and SMNVEV (reference sequence). V shed 0 bases, J shed 8 bases, and the junction held 5 bases outside the gene matches. The CDR3 runs 14 residues. Here the CDR3 reads CASSLSGQGKGYTF. The CDR3 nucleotides are TGTGCCAGCAGTTTATCCGGACAGGGTAAAGGCTACACCTTC.